This TCR beta chain was sequenced for a study of T cells in Graves' hyperthyroidism and ophthalmopathy. General observations from the study: Most thyroid-expanded clonotypes above 0.001 were also found in blood.

Amplified regions were TCR beta CDR3 sequences from RNA transcripts. RT-PCR in the first round (using the HTBI primer set) targeted the TCR CDR3. Each CDR3 protein is one row after TCRdb ran MiXCR on the multiplex PCR reads. The data show under 550,000 distinct CDR3 sequences, approximately 14% seen once. This clonotype was found a few times. Its antigen is currently unknown. Trimming pared 7 bases from V and 3 bases from J, leaving 13 bases between. CDR3 length equals 14 residues. The chain joins TRBV12-3 or TRBV12-4 to TRBJ2-1, with D tentatively TRBD2 (5 bases). The sample taken for sequencing was blood. The clonotype originates from a woman aged 18-29 years with Graves' hyperthyroidism. The CDR3 nucleotides are TGTGCCAGCAACCCTACTAGAGACTACAATGAGCAGTTCTTC. Its translation is CASNPTRDYNEQFF.